This T cell receptor (beta chain) was identified in a study of T cell changes during pregnancy in multiple sclerosis. The data were produced by immunoSEQ multiplex PCR, yet TCRdb's version contains in-frame clones alone and is incomplete. The sample has more than 95,000 clones, about 90% seen once; the top ten hold around 0.92%. V was pared by 6 bases and J by 5 bases, with 20 bases between. The CDR3 length is 15 residues. Germline V CDR1 and CDR2: SGHNT, YYREEE (reference sequence). The receptor comes from a female donor with multiple sclerosis, enrolled in a pregnancy study. Here the sequenced sample was peripheral blood, taken after pregnancy. This chain connects TRBV5-4 to TRBJ2-5; weak D call: TRBD2 (7 bases). The CDR3 bases are TGTGCCAGCACCGTGGGGGCGGGGGCAGAGGAGACCCAGTACTTC. It specifies CASTVGAGAEETQYF.